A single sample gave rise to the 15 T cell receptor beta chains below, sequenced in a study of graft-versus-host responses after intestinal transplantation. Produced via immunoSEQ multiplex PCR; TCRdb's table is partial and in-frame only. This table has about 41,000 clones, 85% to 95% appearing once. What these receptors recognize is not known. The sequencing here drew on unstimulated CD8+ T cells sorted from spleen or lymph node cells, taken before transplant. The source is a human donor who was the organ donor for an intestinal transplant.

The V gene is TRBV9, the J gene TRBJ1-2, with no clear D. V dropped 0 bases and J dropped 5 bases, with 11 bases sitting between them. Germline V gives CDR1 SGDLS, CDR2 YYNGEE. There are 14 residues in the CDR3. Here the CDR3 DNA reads TGTGCCAGCAGCGTAGCCGGGCAAGGGTATGGCTACACCTTC. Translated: CASSVAGQGYGYTF.

CDR3 sequence: CAWSVKGASNQPQHF. The CDR3 DNA is TGTGCCTGGAGTGTAAAGGGGGCGAGCAATCAGCCCCAGCATTTT. J is TRBJ1-5 and V is TRBV30, with 7 bases lining up with TRBD1. CDR1 GTSNPN and CDR2 SVGIG come from the germline V gene (reference sequence). The CDR3 sequence is 15 residues long. The V and J ends lost 0 bases and 1 base, in that order; junction bases with no gene match: 3.

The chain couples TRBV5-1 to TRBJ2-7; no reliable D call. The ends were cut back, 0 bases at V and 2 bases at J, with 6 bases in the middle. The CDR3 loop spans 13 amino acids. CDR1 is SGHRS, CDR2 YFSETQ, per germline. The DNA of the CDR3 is TGCGCCAGCAGCTTGGGACCCACCTACGAGCAGTACTTC. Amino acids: CASSLGPTYEQYF.

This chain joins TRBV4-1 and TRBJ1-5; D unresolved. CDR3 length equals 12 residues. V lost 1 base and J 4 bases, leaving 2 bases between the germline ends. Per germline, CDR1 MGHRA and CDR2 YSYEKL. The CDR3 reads CASSQGNQPQHF. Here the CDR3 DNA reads TGCGCCAGCAGCCAAGGGAATCAGCCCCAGCATTTT.

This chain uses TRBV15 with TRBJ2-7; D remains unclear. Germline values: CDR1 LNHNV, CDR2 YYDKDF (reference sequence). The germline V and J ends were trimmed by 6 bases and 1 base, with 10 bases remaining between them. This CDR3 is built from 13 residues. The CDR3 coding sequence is TGTGCCACCAGGGCAGACGGATCCTACGAGCAGTACTTC. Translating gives CATRADGSYEQYF.

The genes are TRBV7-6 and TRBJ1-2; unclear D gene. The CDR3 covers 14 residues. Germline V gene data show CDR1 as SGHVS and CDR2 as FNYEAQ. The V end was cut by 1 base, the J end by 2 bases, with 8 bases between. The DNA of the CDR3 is TGTGCCAGCAGCTTAGGTACGGGGAACTATGGCTACACCTTC. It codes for CASSLGTGNYGYTF.

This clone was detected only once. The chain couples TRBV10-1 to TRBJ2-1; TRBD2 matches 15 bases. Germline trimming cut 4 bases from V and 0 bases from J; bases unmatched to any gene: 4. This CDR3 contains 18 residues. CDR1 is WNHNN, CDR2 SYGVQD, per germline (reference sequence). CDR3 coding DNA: TGCGCCAGCAGTGCGGGACTAGCGGGGGGAAGCTCCTACAATGAGCAGTTCTTC. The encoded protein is CASSAGLAGGSSYNEQFF.

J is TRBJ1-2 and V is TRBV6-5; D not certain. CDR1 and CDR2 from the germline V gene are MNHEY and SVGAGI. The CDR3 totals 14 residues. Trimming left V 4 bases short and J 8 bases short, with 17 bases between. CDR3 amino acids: CASSSDGFYMGYTF. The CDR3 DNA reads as TGTGCCAGCAGTTCTGACGGATTCTATATGGGCTACACCTTC.

The chain's CDR3 is CASSQDLGYYNEQFF. DNA for the CDR3: TGCGCCAGCAGCCAAGATCTGGGTTATTACAATGAGCAGTTCTTC. The chain joins TRBV4-3 to TRBJ2-1; D call uncertain. The V gene lost 0 bases and the J gene lost 4 bases, with 10 bases spanning the gap. Germline V lookup: CDR1 LGHNA, CDR2 YSLEER. The CDR3 spans 15 residues.

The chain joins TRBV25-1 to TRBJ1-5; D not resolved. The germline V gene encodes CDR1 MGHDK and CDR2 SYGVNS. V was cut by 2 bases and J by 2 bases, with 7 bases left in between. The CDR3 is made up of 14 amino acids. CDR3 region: CASSENKGNQPQHF. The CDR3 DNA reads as TGTGCCAGCAGTGAAAATAAGGGCAATCAGCCCCAGCATTTT. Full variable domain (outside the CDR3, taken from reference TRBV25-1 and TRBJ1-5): EADIYQTPRYLVIGTGKKITLECSQTMGHDKMYWYQQDPGMELHLIHYSYGVNSTEKGDLSSESTVSRIRTEHFPLTLESARPSHTSQYLCASSENKGNQPQHFGDGTRLSIL.

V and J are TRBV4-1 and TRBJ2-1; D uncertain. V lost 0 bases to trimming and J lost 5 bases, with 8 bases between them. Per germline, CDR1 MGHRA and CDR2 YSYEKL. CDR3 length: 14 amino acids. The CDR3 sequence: CASSQERENNEQFF. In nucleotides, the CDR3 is TGCGCCAGCAGCCAAGAGAGAGAAAACAATGAGCAGTTCTTC.

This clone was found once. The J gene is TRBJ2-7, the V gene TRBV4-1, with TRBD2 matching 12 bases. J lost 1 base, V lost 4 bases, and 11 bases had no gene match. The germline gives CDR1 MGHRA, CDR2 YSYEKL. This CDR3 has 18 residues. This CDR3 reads CASSLLAGGRGPSYEQYF. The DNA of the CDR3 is TGCGCCAGCAGCCTACTAGCGGGGGGACGGGGTCCTTCCTACGAGCAGTACTTC.

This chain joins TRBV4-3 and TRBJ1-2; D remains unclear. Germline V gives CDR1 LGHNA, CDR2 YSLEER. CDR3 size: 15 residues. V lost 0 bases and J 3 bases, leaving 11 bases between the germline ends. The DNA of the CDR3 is TGCGCCAGCAGCCAAGATAGGGCCTGGGACTATGGCTACACCTTC. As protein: CASSQDRAWDYGYTF.

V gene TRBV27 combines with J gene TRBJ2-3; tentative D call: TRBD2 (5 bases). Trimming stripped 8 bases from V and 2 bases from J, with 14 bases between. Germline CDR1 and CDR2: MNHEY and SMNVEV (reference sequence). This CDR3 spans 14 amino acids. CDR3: CASGLQLLTDTQYF. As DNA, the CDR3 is TGTGCCAGCGGACTGCAACTCCTCACAGATACGCAGTATTTT.

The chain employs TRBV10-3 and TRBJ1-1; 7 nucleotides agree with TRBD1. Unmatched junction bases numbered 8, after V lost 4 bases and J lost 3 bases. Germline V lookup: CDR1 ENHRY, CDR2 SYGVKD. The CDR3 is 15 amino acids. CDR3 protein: CAISGSDRVHTEAFF. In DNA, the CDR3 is TGTGCCATCAGTGGATCAGACAGGGTTCACACTGAAGCTTTCTTT.